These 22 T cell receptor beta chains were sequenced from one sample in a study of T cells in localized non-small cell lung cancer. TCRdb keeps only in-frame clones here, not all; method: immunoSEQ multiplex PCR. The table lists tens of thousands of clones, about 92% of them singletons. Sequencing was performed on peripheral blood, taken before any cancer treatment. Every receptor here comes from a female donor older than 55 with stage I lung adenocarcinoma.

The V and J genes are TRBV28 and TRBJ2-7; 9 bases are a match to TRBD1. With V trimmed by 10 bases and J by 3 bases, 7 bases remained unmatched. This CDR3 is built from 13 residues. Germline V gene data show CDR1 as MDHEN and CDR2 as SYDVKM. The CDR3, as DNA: TGTGCCACTCAGACAGGGGGTCTCTACGAGCAGTACTTC. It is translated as CATQTGGLYEQYF.

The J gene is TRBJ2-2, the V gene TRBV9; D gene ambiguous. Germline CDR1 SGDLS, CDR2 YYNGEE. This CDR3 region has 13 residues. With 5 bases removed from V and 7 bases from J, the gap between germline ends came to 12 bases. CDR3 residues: CASSEDGIGELFF. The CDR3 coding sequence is TGTGCCAGCAGTGAGGACGGAATCGGGGAGCTGTTTTTT.

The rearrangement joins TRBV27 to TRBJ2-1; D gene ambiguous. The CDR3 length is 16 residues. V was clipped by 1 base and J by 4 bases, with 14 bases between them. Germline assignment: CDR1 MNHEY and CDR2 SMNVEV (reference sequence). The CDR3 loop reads CASSLFDRISYNEQFF. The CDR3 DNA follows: TGTGCCAGCAGTTTATTCGACCGAATATCTTACAATGAGCAGTTCTTC.

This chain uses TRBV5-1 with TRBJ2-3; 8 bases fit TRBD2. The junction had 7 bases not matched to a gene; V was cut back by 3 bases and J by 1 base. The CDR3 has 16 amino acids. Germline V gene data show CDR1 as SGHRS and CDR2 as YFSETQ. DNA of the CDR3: TGCGCCAGCAGCTCTGTGGCGGGGGGACGCACAGATACGCAGTATTTT. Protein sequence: CASSSVAGGRTDTQYF.

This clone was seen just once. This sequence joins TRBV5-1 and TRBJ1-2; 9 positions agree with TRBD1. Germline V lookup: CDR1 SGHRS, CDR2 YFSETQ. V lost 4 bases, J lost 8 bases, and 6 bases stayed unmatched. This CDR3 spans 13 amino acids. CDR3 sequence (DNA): TGCGCCAGCAGCCCATGGACAGGGGAGGGCTACACCTTC. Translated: CASSPWTGEGYTF.

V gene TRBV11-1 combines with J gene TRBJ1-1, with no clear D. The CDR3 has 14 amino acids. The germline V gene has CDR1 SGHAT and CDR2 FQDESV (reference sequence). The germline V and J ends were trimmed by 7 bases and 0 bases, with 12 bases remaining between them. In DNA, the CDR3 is TGTGCCAGCACTGAGGACTTACTGAACACTGAAGCTTTCTTT. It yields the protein CASTEDLLNTEAFF.

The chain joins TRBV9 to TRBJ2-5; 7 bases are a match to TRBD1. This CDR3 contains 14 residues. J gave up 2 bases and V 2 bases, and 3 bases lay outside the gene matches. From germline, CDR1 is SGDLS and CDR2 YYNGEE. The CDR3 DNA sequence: TGTGCCAGCAGCGTTCGGGGACAGCAAGAGACCCAGTACTTC. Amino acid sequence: CASSVRGQQETQYF.

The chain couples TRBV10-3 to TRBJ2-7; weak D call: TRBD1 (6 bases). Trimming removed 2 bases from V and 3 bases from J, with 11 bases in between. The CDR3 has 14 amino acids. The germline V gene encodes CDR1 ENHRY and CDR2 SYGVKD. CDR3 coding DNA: TGTGCCATCAGTGAGGTGTCAGGGGACTACGAGCAGTACTTC. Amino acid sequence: CAISEVSGDYEQYF.

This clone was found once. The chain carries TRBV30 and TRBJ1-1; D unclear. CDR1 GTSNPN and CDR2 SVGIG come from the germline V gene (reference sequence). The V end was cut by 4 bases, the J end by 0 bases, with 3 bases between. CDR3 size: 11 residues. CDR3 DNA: TGTGCCTGGAAAATGAACACTGAAGCTTTCTTT. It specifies CAWKMNTEAFF.

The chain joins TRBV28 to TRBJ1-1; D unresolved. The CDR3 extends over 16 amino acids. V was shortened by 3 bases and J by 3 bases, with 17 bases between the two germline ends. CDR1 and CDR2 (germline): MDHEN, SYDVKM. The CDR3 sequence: CASSLGSARRDTEAFF. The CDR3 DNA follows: TGTGCCAGCAGTTTGGGGTCCGCTCGGCGAGACACTGAAGCTTTCTTT.

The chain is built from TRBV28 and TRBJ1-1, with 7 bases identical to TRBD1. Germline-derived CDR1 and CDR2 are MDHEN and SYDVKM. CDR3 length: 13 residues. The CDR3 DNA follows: TGTTTCCGAGGGGGCAGTGTGAACACTGAAGCTTTCTTT. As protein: CFRGGSVNTEAFF.

Written as DNA, the CDR3 is TGTGCCAGTACACCCTATGGCTACACCTTC. Residues: CASTPYGYTF. The chain employs TRBV25-1 and TRBJ1-2; D not resolved. The CDR3 has 10 amino acids. The V gene lost 9 bases and the J gene lost 4 bases, with 6 bases spanning the gap. Germline CDR1 reads MGHDK; CDR2 reads SYGVNS.

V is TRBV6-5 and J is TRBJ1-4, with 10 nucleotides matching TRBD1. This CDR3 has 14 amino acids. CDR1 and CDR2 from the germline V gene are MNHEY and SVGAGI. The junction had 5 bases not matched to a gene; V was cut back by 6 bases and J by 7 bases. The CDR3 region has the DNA TGTGCCAGCAGGGGACAGGGGATAGGTGAAAAACTGTTTTTT. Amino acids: CASRGQGIGEKLFF.

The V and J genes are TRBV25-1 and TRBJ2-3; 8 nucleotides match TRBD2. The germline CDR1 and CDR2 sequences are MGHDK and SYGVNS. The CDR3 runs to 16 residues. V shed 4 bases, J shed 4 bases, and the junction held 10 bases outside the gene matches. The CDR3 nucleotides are TGTGCCAGCAGTGTCCTGAGCGGGGGAGGCGCAGATACGCAGTATTTT. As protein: CASSVLSGGGADTQYF.

CDR3 bases: TGCGCCAGCACCTCCGACGGGAACACCGGGGAGCTGTTTTTT. It is translated as CASTSDGNTGELFF. V and J are TRBV10-1 and TRBJ2-2; D uncertain. Germline V CDR1 and CDR2: WNHNN, SYGVQD (reference sequence). The CDR3 totals 14 residues. V was pared by 7 bases and J by 1 base, with 10 bases between.

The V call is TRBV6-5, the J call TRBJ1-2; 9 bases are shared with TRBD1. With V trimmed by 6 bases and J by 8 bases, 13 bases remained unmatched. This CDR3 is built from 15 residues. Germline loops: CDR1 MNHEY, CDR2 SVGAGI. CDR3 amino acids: CASRTLGGQGGGYTF. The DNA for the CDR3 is TGTGCCAGCAGAACCCTCGGGGGACAGGGTGGCGGCTACACCTTC.

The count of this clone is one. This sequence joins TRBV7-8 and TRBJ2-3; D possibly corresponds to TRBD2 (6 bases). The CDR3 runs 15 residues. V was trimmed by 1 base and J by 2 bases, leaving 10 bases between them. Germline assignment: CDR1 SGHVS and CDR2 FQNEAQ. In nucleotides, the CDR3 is TGTGCCAGCAGCTTAGTAGGAGGGCCCACAGATACGCAGTATTTT. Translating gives CASSLVGGPTDTQYF.

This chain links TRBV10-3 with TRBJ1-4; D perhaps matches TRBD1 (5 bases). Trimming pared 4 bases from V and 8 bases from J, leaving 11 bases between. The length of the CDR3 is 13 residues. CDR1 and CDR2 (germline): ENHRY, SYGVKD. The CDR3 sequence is CAISGGVREKLFF. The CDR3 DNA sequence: TGTGCCATCAGTGGGGGGGTCAGGGAAAAACTGTTTTTT.

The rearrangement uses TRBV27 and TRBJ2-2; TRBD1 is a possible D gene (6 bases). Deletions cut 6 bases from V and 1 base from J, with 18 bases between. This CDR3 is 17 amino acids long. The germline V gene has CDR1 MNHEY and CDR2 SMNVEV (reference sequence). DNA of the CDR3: TGTGCCAGCAGGGTGGGGGCAGATCCACTGAACACCGGGGAGCTGTTTTTT. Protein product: CASRVGADPLNTGELFF.

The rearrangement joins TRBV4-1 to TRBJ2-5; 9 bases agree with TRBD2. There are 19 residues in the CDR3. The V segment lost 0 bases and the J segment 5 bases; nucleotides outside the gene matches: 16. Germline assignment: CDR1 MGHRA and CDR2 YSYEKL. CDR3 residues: CASSQDGLTWAGGEETQYF. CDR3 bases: TGCGCCAGCAGCCAAGATGGACTTACCTGGGCGGGAGGGGAGGAGACCCAGTACTTC.

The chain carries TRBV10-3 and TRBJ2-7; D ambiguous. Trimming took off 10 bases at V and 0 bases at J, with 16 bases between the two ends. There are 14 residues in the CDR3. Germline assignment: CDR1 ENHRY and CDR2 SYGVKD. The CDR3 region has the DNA TGTGCCACCCTCCGGACGGATAGCTCCTACGAGCAGTACTTC. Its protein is CATLRTDSSYEQYF.

The CDR3 bases are TGTGCCAGCAGTTTATCGACGGGGGTAACTGAAGCTTTCTTT. This encodes CASSLSTGVTEAFF. V gene TRBV27 combines with J gene TRBJ1-1; D may be TRBD1 (5 bases). This CDR3 has 14 amino acids. The germline gives CDR1 MNHEY, CDR2 SMNVEV (reference sequence). Trimming removed 0 bases at V and 5 bases at J, with 10 bases between.